Described below is a single T cell receptor beta chain sequence and its context. This entry is derived from a study of cytomegalovirus exposure and HLA in healthy donors. The CDR3 is 16 residues long. Trimming left V 5 bases short and J 0 bases short, with 14 bases between. Germline V gene sequence: CDR1 LNHDA, CDR2 SQIVND (reference sequence). 13 Jbeta primers and 60 Vbeta primers were used for the PCR. Data came from immunoSEQ multiplex PCR; TCRdb stores just in-frame clones and leaves some out. The sample has around 190,000 clones; roughly 85% are singletons. The TCR originated in a woman between 50 and 59 years old in good health and CMV-seronegative. The gene calls are TRBV19 and TRBJ2-1; D may be TRBD2 (6 bases). Sequencing was carried out using PBMCs. CDR3 bases: TGTGCCAGTAGTTTGTCCTCGACTAGCTCCTACAATGAGCAGTTCTTC. This encodes CASSLSSTSSYNEQFF.